This TCR beta chain was documented in a study of shared T cell receptors in the human thymus. TCRdb keeps only in-frame clones here, not all; method: immunoSEQ multiplex PCR. The table lists approximately 490,000 clones, about four fifths of them singletons. The CDR3 sequence is 15 residues long. Germline V gene sequence: CDR1 SEHNR, CDR2 FQNEAQ (reference sequence). The J segment lost 5 bases and the V segment lost 5 bases, leaving 7 bases of the junction unmatched. This clone was counted once. A further study also used this sample, focusing on human thymus T cells. That investigation notes: Finnish infants who were healthy and having corrective surgery for congenital heart defects made up the donors. Thymic resections from corrective heart surgery supplied the tissue. Repertoires from thymus and blood appeared to show biased V and J gene usage. Related studies found that unrelated individuals share highly overlapping thymic repertoires.

This sequence originates from a boy younger than two with a congenital heart defect. Input material: thymocytes. This rearrangement joins TRBV7-9 to TRBJ1-4; TRBD1 matches 8 bases. Written as DNA, the CDR3 is TGTGCCAGCAGCGCCAGGGACAGGCAAAATGAAAAACTGTTTTTT. It codes for CASSARDRQNEKLFF.